This TCR beta chain emerged from a study of cytomegalovirus exposure and HLA in healthy donors. As for the study in general: Around 180 million T cells yielded over 90 million unique TCR beta sequences in earlier analysis. Study-level findings and limits: Some V segments could not be told apart, so they were left out, TRBV6-2 and TRBV6-3 among them. TCR beta chain V- and J-gene trimming was linked, in a later analysis, to a missense variant in DCLRE1C. Productive status was seen about 90% or about 30% of the time for most TCR beta V segments in an earlier analysis.

V lost 6 bases and J 4 bases, leaving 12 bases between the germline ends. This CDR3 spans 13 amino acids. The germline gives CDR1 MNHEY, CDR2 SVGAGI. The PCR had 60 Vbeta and 13 Jbeta primers. Data came from immunoSEQ multiplex PCR; TCRdb stores just in-frame clones and leaves some out. The table shows approximately 100,000 clones, with 65% to 90% occurring only once. In the case of this clone: What it binds is unknown.

The sample comprised PBMCs. This TCR came from a woman aged 18 to 35 in good health and CMV-seronegative. The rearrangement uses TRBV6-5 and TRBJ1-2; D may be TRBD1 (5 bases). CDR3 DNA: TGTGCCAGCAGACTTCAGGGAGGCTATGGCTACACCTTC. It specifies CASRLQGGYGYTF.